This T cell receptor (beta chain) was documented in a study of cytomegalovirus exposure and HLA in healthy donors. The study's findings and limits: According to an earlier analysis, most TCR beta V segments yielded productive rearrangements about 87% or about 30% of the time. The study carried out a later analysis of TCR beta sequences. It associated about 15,000 of them with specific HLA alleles at a false discovery rate of 0.05.

The length of the CDR3 is 16 residues. CDR1 is MGHDK, CDR2 SYGVNS, per germline. Trimming left V 1 base short and J 1 base short, with 13 bases between. The primer mix had 60 Vbeta and 13 Jbeta primers. Profiling relied on immunoSEQ multiplex PCR, and the TCRdb table lists in-frame clones only, not all of them. The data contain 100,000 to 150,000 clones, over 9.5% of them seen just once; the ten biggest clones take up about 4.6%. Remarks on this clone: Its antigen remains unknown.

This chain links TRBV25-1 with TRBJ1-1; D is perhaps TRBD1 (6 bases). The sequencing sample was made of PBMCs. The receptor's source is a young woman in good health and CMV-seropositive. The CDR3 region has the DNA TGTGCCAGCAGTGAATGGAACACAGGGCGGAACACTGAAGCTTTCTTT. Amino acids: CASSEWNTGRNTEAFF.